This T cell receptor beta chain was captured by sequencing in a study of human T cells and chemical hapten exposure. About the study: Readings were taken at 6 days from patch tests that had applied 0.01% DPC to the upper back.

Time point reported: patch test 1, 2 weeks after DPC sensitization. Treatment of the sample: therapeutic diphenylcyclopropenone sensitization with weekly scalp DPC. Venepuncture was done earlier than the placement of each patch test. The CDR3 extends over 13 amino acids. V was clipped by 4 bases and J by 2 bases, with 7 bases between them. The library gave individual cDNA molecules unique molecular identifiers. TCRdb ran MiXCR on the RACE reads and lists one entry per CDR3 protein. Among more than 100,000 distinct CDR3 sequences, roughly 13% were seen once, and the ten largest hold roughly 0.92%. This clonotype was found a few times. The antigen is not known. Broader study findings: Among expanded TCRs, significantly more large CDR3 similarity clusters formed than among controls.

The chain carries TRBV12-3 or TRBV12-4 and TRBJ2-3; D gene uncertain. This sequence originates from a man aged 18 to 30 with alopecia areata. Some clones in this sample may be carry-over from other donors' samples. This specimen consisted of whole blood, obtained in connection with sensitization to the hapten diphenylcyclopropenone (DPC). The CDR3 DNA is TGTGCCAGCAGTTATGCGACCACAGATACGCAGTATTTT. Amino acids: CASSYATTDTQYF.